This T cell receptor beta chain was recorded in a study of T cell repertoires in cytomegalovirus infection. Study-wide results and caveats: It was HLA-C-restricted CMV-specific TCR beta clonotypes that dominated the response ex vivo. Cumulative frequency of public TCR beta families picked out carriers of CMV plus the relevant HLA.

Germline values: CDR1 DFQATT, CDR2 SNEGSKA (reference sequence). This CDR3 spans 12 amino acids. Trimming took off 1 base at V and 4 bases at J, with 7 bases between the two ends. TCRdb used MiXCR to reprocess the reads, holding one entry per CDR3 protein. The sample shows almost 300,000 distinct CDR3 sequences, around 9.1% of them seen only once. This clonotype was seen repeatedly, ten times or more. Antigen specificity is unknown. The rearrangement uses TRBV20-1 and TRBJ1-2; D is undetermined. The specimen was PBMCs. The receptor's source is a human donor in good health (CMV status not recorded). Some clones in this sample may be carry-over from other donors' samples. CDR3 nucleotides: TGCAGTGCTAGAGCCGGCAGCTATGGCTACACCTTC. Amino acid sequence: CSARAGSYGYTF.